The clone carrying this T cell receptor beta chain was seen only a few times. Its antigen is not identified. These data belong to a study of molecular identifiers for immune sequencing clone quantification. Study findings and constraints: Sizes of highly expanded clones could be underestimated through identical TCRs sharing a barcode. In CMV-specific effectors, clones above 20 copies held over 99% of molecules; naive, under 1%.

The use of previously described methods and listed TCR primers produced the bulk TCR libraries. Using its own MiXCR run on the PCR reads, TCRdb lists one record per CDR3 protein. The data contain some 650,000 distinct CDR3 sequences, around 20% of them singletons. The CDR3 has 16 residues. The germline CDR1 and CDR2 sequences are MNHEY and SMNVEV (reference sequence). The J segment lost 0 bases and the V segment lost 5 bases, leaving 9 bases of the junction unmatched. V usage is TRBV27 and J usage is TRBJ1-1; 7 bases are a match to TRBD1. Sequencing used naive CD8+ T cells from blood, with Jurkat cell RNA spiked in. Subset meaning: FACS-sorted CD8+CD4-CCR7+CD45RA+ naive T cells. The TCR originated in a human donor in good health. Some libraries in this study had Jurkat cell RNA spiked in. In nucleotides, the CDR3 is TGTGCCAGCAGTACGAGGGCGGGACAGATGAACACTGAAGCTTTCTTT. Translated: CASSTRAGQMNTEAFF.